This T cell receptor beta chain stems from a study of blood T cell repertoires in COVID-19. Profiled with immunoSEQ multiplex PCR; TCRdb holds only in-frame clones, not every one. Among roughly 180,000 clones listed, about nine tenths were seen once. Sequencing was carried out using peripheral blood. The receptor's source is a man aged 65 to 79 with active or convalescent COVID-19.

DNA for the CDR3: TGCGCCAGCAGTGAGTCGGGAGGGAGTAGCACTGAAGCTTTCTTT. It specifies CASSESGGSSTEAFF. The chain has TRBV10-2 and TRBJ1-1; no firm D call. The ends were cut back, 0 bases at V and 4 bases at J, with 12 bases in the middle. This CDR3 region has 15 residues. Germline CDR1 and CDR2: WSHSY and SAAADI.